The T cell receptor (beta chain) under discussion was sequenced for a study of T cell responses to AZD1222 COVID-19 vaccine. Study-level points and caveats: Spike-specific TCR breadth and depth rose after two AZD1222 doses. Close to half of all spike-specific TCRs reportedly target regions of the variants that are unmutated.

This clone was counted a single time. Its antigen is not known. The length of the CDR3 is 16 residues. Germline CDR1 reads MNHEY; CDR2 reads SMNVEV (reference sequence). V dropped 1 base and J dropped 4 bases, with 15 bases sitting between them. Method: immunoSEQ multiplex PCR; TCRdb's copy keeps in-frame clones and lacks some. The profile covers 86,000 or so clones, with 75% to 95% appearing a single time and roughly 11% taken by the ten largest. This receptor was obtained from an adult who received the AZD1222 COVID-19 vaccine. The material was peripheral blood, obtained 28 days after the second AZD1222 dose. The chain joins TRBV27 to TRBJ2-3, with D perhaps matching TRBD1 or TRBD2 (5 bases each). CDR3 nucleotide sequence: TGTGCCAGCAGTTTATTTGTGGGAGTGGGGGCAGATACGCAGTATTTT. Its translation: CASSLFVGVGADTQYF.